This entry is about one T cell receptor (beta chain). Being one base from a much bigger clone, this may be a read error. Other nucleotide sequences in the sample specify the same CDR3. This sample is drawn from a study of blood T cell repertoires in COVID-19. Sequencing used immunoSEQ multiplex PCR; TCRdb keeps in-frame clones, though not all of them. The sample includes 90,000 to 120,000 clones, more than 80% of them seen just once. This CDR3 is 14 amino acids long. Germline CDR1 and CDR2: MDHEN and SYDVKM. The clonotype was recovered from a man aged 35-49 years with active or convalescent COVID-19. This chain connects TRBV28 to TRBJ1-5; D is possibly TRBD1 (5 bases). The sample comprised peripheral blood. The CDR3, as DNA: TGTGCCAGCAGTTCAGGGAGGAGGAATCAGCCTCAGCATTTT. Translated: CASSSGRRNQPQHF.